One sample yielded the 19 T cell receptor beta chains listed below, sequenced in a study of cytomegalovirus exposure and HLA in healthy donors. The table came from immunoSEQ multiplex PCR; TCRdb's copy has only in-frame clones and leaves some out. The table has tens of thousands of clones, 90% to 97% seen once. Sequencing used PBMCs. The receptors here all came from a man aged 18 to 29 in good health and CMV-seropositive.

The gene calls are TRBV9 and TRBJ1-5; possibly TRBD1 for D (5 bases). V lost 3 bases and J 1 base, leaving 8 bases between the germline ends. Germline lookup yields CDR1 SGDLS and CDR2 YYNGEE. The CDR3 length is 14 residues. For the CDR3, the DNA is TGTGCCAGCAGCGCGCCAGGGAGCAATCAGCCCCAGCATTTT. This encodes CASSAPGSNQPQHF.

The chain employs TRBV6-1 and TRBJ2-1; 9 nucleotides match TRBD1. This CDR3 has 14 residues. Germline CDR1 is MNHNS and CDR2 is SASEGT. The junction had 6 bases not matched to a gene; V was cut back by 8 bases and J by 4 bases. This CDR3 is CASFLGQGYNEQFF. CDR3 nucleotide sequence: TGTGCCAGCTTCCTGGGACAGGGTTACAATGAGCAGTTCTTC.

CDR3 bases: TGTGCCAGCAGTTACGGAGAACAGGGCGGAAACACCATATATTTT. The encoded protein is CASSYGEQGGNTIYF. This rearrangement joins TRBV6-5 to TRBJ1-3, with D possibly being TRBD1 (6 bases). V lost 2 bases to trimming and J lost 4 bases, with 12 bases between them. Germline assignment: CDR1 MNHEY and CDR2 SVGAGI. The CDR3 consists of 15 residues.

V usage is TRBV2 and J usage is TRBJ2-7; perhaps TRBD1 as D (6 bases). The CDR3 length is 12 residues. Trimming removed 6 bases from V and 7 bases from J, with 13 bases in between. Germline-derived CDR1 and CDR2 are SNHLY and FYNNEI. The CDR3 here is CASRRTATEQYF. The CDR3 DNA reads TGTGCCAGCAGAAGGACAGCCACAGAGCAGTACTTC.

The chain has TRBV7-9 and TRBJ2-5; 7 bases map to TRBD1. The V gene's germline CDR1 is SEHNR and CDR2 FQNEAQ (reference sequence). The CDR3 is 14 amino acids. V shed 5 bases and J 5 bases; nucleotides not matched to a gene: 8. The CDR3 DNA reads TGTGCCAGCAGCCCTTGGGGGACAGTGGAGACCCAGTACTTC. Its translation: CASSPWGTVETQYF.

DNA for the CDR3: TGTGCCAGCAGCCTTCGACAGGGGGGACTGAACACTGAAGCTTTCTTT. Translated: CASSLRQGGLNTEAFF. The chain links TRBV14 to TRBJ1-1; TRBD1 matches at 9 bases. V lost 4 bases to trimming and J lost 0 bases; unmatched junction nucleotides: 6. Germline V lookup: CDR1 SGHDN, CDR2 FVKESK. The CDR3 covers 16 residues.

V usage is TRBV20-1 and J usage is TRBJ1-2; 9 bases are a match to TRBD1. Looked up from germline, CDR1 is DFQATT and CDR2 is SNEGSKA (reference sequence). V was pared by 6 bases and J by 6 bases, with 2 bases of the junction left unmatched. There are 11 residues in the CDR3. As DNA, the CDR3 is TGCAGTGCCCGGACAGGGGATGGCTACACCTTC. It is translated as CSARTGDGYTF.

The V call is TRBV13, the J call TRBJ1-1; 7 positions match TRBD1. Trimming cost V 3 bases and J 6 bases; bases outside gene matches: 7. The CDR3 has 14 residues. Germline CDR1 PRHDT, CDR2 FYEKMQ (reference sequence). The CDR3 here is CASSFPTGAPEAFF. The CDR3 coding sequence is TGTGCCAGCAGCTTTCCTACAGGGGCCCCTGAAGCTTTCTTT.

In nucleotides, the CDR3 is TGCAGCGTCAACGGGGAGGGCCGGTACACCGGGGAGCTGTTTTTT. Translated: CSVNGEGRYTGELFF. The genes are TRBV29-1 and TRBJ2-2, with TRBD2 identical over 7 bases. Unmatched junction bases numbered 10, after V lost 6 bases and J lost 3 bases. CDR3 length: 15 amino acids. CDR1 and CDR2 (germline): SQVTM, ANQGSEA.

The chain is built from TRBV10-2 and TRBJ2-1; 11 nucleotides agree with TRBD2. From germline, CDR1 is WSHSY and CDR2 SAAADI. With 8 bases clipped from V and 5 bases from J, the junction kept 8 bases outside the gene matches. The CDR3 covers 15 residues. This chain's CDR3 is CASCVAGGSHNEQFF. CDR3 in DNA: TGCGCCAGCTGTGTAGCGGGAGGGTCTCACAATGAGCAGTTCTTC.

The chain employs TRBV11-2 and TRBJ1-1; TRBD1 matches at 10 bases. After removal of 5 bases from V and 4 bases from J, the junction contained 7 bases not matched to a gene. The germline V gene encodes CDR1 SGHAT and CDR2 FQNNGV. CDR3 length: 15 amino acids. Here the CDR3 reads CASSIRDRGATEAFF. The CDR3 DNA reads TGTGCCAGCAGCATCAGGGACAGGGGAGCCACTGAAGCTTTCTTT.

This chain links TRBV2 with TRBJ1-1; TRBD1 agrees at 10 bases. The CDR3 runs to 18 residues. V was clipped by 6 bases and J by 1 base; unmatched bases: 14. Germline V lookup: CDR1 SNHLY, CDR2 FYNNEI. The DNA of the CDR3 is TGTGCCAGCAGGCGGGACAGGGGCCACCGATCAAAGAACACTGAAGCTTTCTTT. This gives the protein CASRRDRGHRSKNTEAFF.

This clone has just one count. This chain connects TRBV2 to TRBJ2-3, with a tentative D call TRBD2 (6 bases). Per the germline V gene, CDR1 is SNHLY and CDR2 is FYNNEI. The CDR3 loop spans 14 amino acids. V lost 6 bases and J lost 1, with 11 bases in between. CDR3 amino acids: CASSWASGTDTQYF. As DNA, the CDR3 is TGTGCCAGCAGCTGGGCTAGCGGCACAGATACGCAGTATTTT.

V is TRBV29-1 and J is TRBJ2-3; D gene unclear. From germline, CDR1 is SQVTM and CDR2 ANQGSEA. The CDR3 is made up of 13 amino acids. V was pared by 6 bases and J by 2 bases, with 12 bases between. CDR3 bases: TGCAGCGTAGAACCCCGGTTCACAGATACGCAGTATTTT. Translated: CSVEPRFTDTQYF.

The gene calls are TRBV28 and TRBJ2-7; D may be TRBD1 (7 bases). Per the germline V gene, CDR1 is MDHEN and CDR2 is SYDVKM. The CDR3 consists of 14 residues. The V gene lost 3 bases and the J gene lost 3 bases, with 12 bases spanning the gap. The DNA for the CDR3 is TGTGCCAGCAGTTTCTCGCAGGGGGGCTACGAGCAGTACTTC. Translating gives CASSFSQGGYEQYF.

The rearrangement joins TRBV2 to TRBJ2-1; possibly TRBD2 for D (5 bases). The V end was cut by 6 bases, the J end by 7 bases, with 19 bases between. CDR3 length: 15 residues. In germline, CDR1 is SNHLY, CDR2 FYNNEI. In nucleotides, the CDR3 is TGTGCCAGCAGAGTAGACGGGGTTACGGGGAATGAGCAGTTCTTC. Residues: CASRVDGVTGNEQFF. The full variable domain, rest sourced from reference TRBV2 and TRBJ2-1, is EPEVTQTPSHQVTQMGQEVILRCVPISNHLYFYWYRQILGQKVEFLVSFYNNEISEKSEIFDDQFSVERPDGSNFTLKIRSTKLEDSAMYFCASRVDGVTGNEQFFGPGTRLTVL.

This chain uses TRBV6-5 with TRBJ2-1, with TRBD1 matching over 9 bases. Unmatched junction bases numbered 2, after V lost 4 bases and J lost 4 bases. CDR1 and CDR2 (germline): MNHEY, SVGAGI. The CDR3 runs 14 residues. CDR3 amino acids: CASSSGQGYNEQFF. The CDR3 DNA reads TGTGCCAGCAGTTCGGGACAGGGTTACAATGAGCAGTTCTTC.

This clone appeared once. The J gene is TRBJ2-3, the V gene TRBV7-2; D is perhaps TRBD1 (5 bases). This CDR3 contains 14 residues. Trimming pared 5 bases from V and 3 bases from J, leaving 12 bases between. Per the germline V gene, CDR1 is SGHTA and CDR2 is FQGNSA. CDR3 sequence reads: CASSRGIRTDTQYF. As DNA, the CDR3 is TGTGCCAGCAGCAGGGGAATTCGGACAGATACGCAGTATTTT.

This chain uses TRBV10-3 with TRBJ2-3; possibly TRBD1 for D (6 bases). The CDR3 extends over 12 amino acids. Trimming took 8 bases from V and 6 from J, leaving 12 bases between them. Germline V gene sequence: CDR1 ENHRY, CDR2 SYGVKD. The CDR3 bases are TGTGCCATCTCCTCAGGGGCCGATACGCAGTATTTT. Translated, it gives CAISSGADTQYF.